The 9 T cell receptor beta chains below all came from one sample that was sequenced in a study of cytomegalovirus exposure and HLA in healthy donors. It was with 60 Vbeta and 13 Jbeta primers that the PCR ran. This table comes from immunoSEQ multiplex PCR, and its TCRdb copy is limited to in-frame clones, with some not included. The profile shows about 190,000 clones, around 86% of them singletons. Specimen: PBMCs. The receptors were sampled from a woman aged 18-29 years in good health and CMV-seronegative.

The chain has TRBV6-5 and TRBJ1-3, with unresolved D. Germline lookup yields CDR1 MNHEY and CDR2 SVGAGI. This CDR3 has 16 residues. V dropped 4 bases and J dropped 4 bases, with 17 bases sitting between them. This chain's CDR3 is CASSLILGVAGNTIYF. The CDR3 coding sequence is TGTGCCAGCAGTTTAATACTCGGAGTAGCGGGAAACACCATATATTTT.

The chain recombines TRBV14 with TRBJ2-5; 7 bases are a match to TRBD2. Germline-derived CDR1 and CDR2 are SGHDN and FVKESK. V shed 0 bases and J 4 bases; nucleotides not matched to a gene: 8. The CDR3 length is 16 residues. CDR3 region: CASSQELREKGETQYF. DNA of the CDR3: TGTGCCAGCAGCCAAGAATTGCGGGAGAAGGGAGAGACCCAGTACTTC.

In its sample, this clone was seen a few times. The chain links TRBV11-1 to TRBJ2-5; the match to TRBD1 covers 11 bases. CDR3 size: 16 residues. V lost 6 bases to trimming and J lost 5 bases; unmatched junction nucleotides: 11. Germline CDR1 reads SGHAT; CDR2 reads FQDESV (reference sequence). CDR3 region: CASSFGQGAIGETQYF. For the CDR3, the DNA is TGTGCCAGCAGTTTTGGACAGGGGGCAATTGGGGAGACCCAGTACTTC.

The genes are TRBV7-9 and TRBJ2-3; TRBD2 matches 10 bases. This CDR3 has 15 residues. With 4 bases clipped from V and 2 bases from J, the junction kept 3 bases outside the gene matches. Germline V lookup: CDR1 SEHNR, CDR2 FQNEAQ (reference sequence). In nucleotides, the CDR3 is TGTGCCAGCAGCTCTAGCGGGAGACTCACAGATACGCAGTATTTT. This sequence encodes CASSSSGRLTDTQYF.

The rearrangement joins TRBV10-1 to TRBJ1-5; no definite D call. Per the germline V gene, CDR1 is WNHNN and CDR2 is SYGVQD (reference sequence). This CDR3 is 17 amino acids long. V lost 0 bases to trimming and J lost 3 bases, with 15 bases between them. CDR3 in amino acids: CASSESVTEDFNQPQHF. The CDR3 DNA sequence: TGCGCCAGCAGTGAGTCCGTTACGGAGGATTTCAATCAGCCCCAGCATTTT.

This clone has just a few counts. The CDR3, as DNA: TGTGCCAGTGGGACTAGCGGTTCCTACGAGCAGTACTTC. It specifies CASGTSGSYEQYF. The rearrangement uses TRBV2 and TRBJ2-7; 11 nucleotides match TRBD2. The germline V gene encodes CDR1 SNHLY and CDR2 FYNNEI. The CDR3 runs 13 residues. Germline trimming cut 9 bases from V and 1 base from J; bases unmatched to any gene: 2. Full variable domain (missing parts from reference TRBV2 and TRBJ2-7): EPEVTQTPSHQVTQMGQEVILRCVPISNHLYFYWYRQILGQKVEFLVSFYNNEISEKSEIFDDQFSVERPDGSNFTLKIRSTKLEDSAMYFCASGTSGSYEQYFGPGTRLTVT.

CDR3 sequence: CASSQVHRARYEQYF. The CDR3 nucleotides are TGTGCCAGCAGCCAAGTCCACAGGGCGAGGTACGAGCAGTACTTC. The V gene is TRBV14, the J gene TRBJ2-7; tentatively, D is TRBD1 (6 bases). This CDR3 spans 15 amino acids. Trimming stripped 1 base from V and 4 bases from J, with 14 bases between. Germline values: CDR1 SGHDN, CDR2 FVKESK.

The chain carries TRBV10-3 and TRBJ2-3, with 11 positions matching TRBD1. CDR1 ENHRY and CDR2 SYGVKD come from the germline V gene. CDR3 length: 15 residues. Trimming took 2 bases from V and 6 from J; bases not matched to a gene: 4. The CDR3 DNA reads TGTGCCATCAGTGAGCCGGGACAGGGGGGGGATACGCAGTATTTT. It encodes CAISEPGQGGDTQYF.

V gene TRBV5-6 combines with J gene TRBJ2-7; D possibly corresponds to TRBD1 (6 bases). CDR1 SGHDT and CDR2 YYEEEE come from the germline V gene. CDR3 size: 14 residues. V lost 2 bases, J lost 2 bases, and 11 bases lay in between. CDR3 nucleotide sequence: TGTGCCAGCAGCTTACCGACAGGACCCTACGAGCAGTACTTC. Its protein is CASSLPTGPYEQYF. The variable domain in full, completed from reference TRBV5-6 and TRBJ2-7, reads DAGVTQSPTHLIKTRGQQVTLRCSPKSGHDTVSWYQQALGQGPQFIFQYYEEEERQRGNFPDRFSGHQFPNYSSELNVNALLLGDSALYLCASSLPTGPYEQYFGPGTRLTVT.